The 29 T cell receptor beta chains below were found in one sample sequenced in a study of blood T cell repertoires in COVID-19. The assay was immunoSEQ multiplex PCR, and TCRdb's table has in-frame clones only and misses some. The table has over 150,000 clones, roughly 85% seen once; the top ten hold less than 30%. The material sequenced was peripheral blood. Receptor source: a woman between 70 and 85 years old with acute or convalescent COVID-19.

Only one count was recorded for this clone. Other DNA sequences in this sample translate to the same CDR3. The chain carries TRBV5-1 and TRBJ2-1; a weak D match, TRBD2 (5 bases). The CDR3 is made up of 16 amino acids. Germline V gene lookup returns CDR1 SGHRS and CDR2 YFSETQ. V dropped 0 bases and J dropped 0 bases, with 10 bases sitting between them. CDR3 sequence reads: CASSLDGGSSYNEQFF. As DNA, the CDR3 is TGCGCCAGCAGCTTGGACGGAGGAAGCTCCTACAATGAGCAGTTCTTC.

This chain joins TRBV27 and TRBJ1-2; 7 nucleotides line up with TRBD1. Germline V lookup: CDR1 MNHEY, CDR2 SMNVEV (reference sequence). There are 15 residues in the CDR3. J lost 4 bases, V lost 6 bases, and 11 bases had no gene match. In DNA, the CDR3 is TGTGCCAGCAGAATACGACAGGGCGGAACCTATGGCTACACCTTC. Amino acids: CASRIRQGGTYGYTF.

CDR3 in amino acids: CASSPQVHTEAFF. CDR3 in DNA: TGTGCCAGCAGCCCTCAGGTTCACACTGAAGCTTTCTTT. The chain links TRBV3-1 (or the pseudogene TRBV3-2) to TRBJ1-1; no reliable D call. This CDR3 is 13 amino acids long. V gave up 4 bases and J gave up 3 bases, with 9 bases separating them. Germline CDR1 is LGHDT and CDR2 is YNNKEL (reference sequence).

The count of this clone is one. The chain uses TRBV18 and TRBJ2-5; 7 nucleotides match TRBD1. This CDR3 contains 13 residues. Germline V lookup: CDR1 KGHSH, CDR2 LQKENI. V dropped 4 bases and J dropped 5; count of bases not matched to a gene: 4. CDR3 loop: CASSRQGLETQYF. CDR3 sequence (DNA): TGTGCCAGCTCACGACAGGGTCTTGAGACCCAGTACTTC.

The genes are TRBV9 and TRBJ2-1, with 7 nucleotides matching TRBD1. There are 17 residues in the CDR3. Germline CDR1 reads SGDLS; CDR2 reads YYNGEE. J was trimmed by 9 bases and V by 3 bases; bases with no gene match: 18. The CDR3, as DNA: TGTGCCAGCAGCGCTCCAGGACAGGCTTTCCCCTCCGGTGAGCAGTTCTTC. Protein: CASSAPGQAFPSGEQFF.

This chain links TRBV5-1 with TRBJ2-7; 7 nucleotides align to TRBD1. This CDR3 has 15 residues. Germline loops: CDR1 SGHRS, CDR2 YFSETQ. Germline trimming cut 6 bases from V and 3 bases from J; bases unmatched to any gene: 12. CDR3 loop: CASTSGTAGHYEQYF. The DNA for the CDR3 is TGCGCCAGCACCTCTGGGACAGCTGGCCACTACGAGCAGTACTTC. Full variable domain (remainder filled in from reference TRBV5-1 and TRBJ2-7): KAGVTQTPRYLIKTRGQQVTLSCSPISGHRSVSWYQQTPGQGLQFLFEYFSETQRNKGNFPGRFSGRQFSNSRSEMNVSTLELGDSALYLCASTSGTAGHYEQYFGPGTRLTVT.

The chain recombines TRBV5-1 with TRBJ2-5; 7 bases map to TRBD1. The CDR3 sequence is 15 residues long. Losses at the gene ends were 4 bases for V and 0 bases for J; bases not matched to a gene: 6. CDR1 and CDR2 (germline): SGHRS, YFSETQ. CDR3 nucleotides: TGCGCCAGCAGCATGACAGGGTCTTACCAAGAGACCCAGTACTTC. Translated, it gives CASSMTGSYQETQYF.

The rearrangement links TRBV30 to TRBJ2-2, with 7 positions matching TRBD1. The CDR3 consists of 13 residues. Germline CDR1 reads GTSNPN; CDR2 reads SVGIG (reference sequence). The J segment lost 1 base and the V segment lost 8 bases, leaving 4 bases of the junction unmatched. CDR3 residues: CALWDRNTGELFF. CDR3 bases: TGTGCCCTGTGGGACAGGAACACCGGGGAGCTGTTTTTT.

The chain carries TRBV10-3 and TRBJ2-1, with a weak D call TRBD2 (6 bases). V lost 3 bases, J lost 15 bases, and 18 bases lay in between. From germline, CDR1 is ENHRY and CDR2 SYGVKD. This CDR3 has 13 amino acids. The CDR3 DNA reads TGTGCCATCAGTGATTTAGCGGAAGGATGGGGGTTCTTC. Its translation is CAISDLAEGWGFF.

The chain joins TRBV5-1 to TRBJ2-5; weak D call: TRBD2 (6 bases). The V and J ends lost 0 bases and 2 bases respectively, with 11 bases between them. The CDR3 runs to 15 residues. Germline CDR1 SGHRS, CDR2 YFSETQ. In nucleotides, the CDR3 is TGCGCCAGCAGCTTGGACGGGAGAAGGCAAGAGACCCAGTACTTC. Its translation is CASSLDGRRQETQYF.

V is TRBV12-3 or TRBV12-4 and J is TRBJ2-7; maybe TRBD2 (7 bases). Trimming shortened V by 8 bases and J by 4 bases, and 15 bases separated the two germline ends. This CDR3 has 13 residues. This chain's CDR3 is CASGQTSRYEQYF. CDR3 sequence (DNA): TGTGCCAGCGGACAGACTAGCCGATACGAGCAGTACTTC.

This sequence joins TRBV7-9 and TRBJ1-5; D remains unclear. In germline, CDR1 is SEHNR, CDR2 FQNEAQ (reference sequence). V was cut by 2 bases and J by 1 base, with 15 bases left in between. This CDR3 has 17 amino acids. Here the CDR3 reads CASSLTSSGRSNQPQHF. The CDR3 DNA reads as TGTGCCAGCAGCTTAACCTCAAGCGGAAGAAGCAATCAGCCCCAGCATTTT.

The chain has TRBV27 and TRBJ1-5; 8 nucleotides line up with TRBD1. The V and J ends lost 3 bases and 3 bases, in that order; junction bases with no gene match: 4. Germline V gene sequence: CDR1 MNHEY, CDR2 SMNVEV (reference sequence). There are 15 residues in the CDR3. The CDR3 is CASSLDRAVNQPQHF. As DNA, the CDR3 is TGTGCCAGCAGTTTGGACAGGGCGGTCAATCAGCCCCAGCATTTT.

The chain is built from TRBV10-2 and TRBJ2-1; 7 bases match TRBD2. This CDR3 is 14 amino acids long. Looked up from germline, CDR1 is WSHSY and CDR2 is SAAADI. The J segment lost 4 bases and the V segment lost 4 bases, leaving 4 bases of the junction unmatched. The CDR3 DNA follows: TGCGCCAGCAGTGCGCCGGGAGGTTACAATGAGCAGTTCTTC. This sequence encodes CASSAPGGYNEQFF.

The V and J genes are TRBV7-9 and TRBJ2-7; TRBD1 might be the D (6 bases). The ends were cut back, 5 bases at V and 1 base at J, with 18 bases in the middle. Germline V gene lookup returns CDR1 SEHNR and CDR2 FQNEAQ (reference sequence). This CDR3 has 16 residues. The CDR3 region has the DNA TGTGCCAGCAGCCGCCAACAGGGATTCCCATCCTACGAGCAGTACTTC. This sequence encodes CASSRQQGFPSYEQYF.

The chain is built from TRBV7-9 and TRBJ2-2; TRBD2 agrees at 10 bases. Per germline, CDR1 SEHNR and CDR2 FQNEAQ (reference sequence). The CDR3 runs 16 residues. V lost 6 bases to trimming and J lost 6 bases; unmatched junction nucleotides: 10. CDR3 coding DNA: TGTGCCAGCAGATCCTCTAGCGGGAGAACGGCCGGGGAGCTGTTTTTT. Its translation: CASRSSSGRTAGELFF. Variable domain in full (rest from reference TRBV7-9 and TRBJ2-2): DTGVSQNPRHKITKRGQNVTFRCDPISEHNRLYWYRQTLGQGPEFLTYFQNEAQLEKSRLLSDRFSAERPKGSFSTLEIQRTEQGDSAMYLCASRSSSGRTAGELFFGEGSRLTVL.

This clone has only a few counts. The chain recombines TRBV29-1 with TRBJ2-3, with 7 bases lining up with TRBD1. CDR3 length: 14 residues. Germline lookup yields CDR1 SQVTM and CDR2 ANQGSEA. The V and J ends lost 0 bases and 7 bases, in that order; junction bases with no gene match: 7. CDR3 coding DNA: TGCAGCGTTGAAGAACGACAGGGAGCCTATACGCAGTATTTT. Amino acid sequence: CSVEERQGAYTQYF.

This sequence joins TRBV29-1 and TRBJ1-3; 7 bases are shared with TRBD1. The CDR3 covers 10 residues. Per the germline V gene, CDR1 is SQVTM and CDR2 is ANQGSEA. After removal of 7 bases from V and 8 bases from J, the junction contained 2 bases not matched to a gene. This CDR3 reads CSGQGDTIYF. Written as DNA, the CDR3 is TGCAGCGGTCAGGGGGACACCATATATTTT.

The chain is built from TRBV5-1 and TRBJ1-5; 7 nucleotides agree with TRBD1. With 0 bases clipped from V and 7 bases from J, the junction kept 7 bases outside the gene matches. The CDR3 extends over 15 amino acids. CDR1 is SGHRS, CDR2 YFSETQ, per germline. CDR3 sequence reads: CASSLGNDRAQPQHF. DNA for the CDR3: TGCGCCAGCAGCTTGGGGAACGACAGGGCGCAGCCCCAGCATTTT.

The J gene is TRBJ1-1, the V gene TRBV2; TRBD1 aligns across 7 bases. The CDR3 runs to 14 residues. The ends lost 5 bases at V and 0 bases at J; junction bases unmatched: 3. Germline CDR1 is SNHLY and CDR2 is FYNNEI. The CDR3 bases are TGTGCCAGCAGTAGACAGGGCATGAACACTGAAGCTTTCTTT. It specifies CASSRQGMNTEAFF.

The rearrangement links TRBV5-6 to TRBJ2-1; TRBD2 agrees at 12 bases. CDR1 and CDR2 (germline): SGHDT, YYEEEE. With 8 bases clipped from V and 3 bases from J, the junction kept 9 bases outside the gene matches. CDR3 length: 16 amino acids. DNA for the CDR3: TGTGCCAGTGTGGTCGCTAGCGGGAGGGACTACAATGAGCAGTTCTTC. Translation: CASVVASGRDYNEQFF.

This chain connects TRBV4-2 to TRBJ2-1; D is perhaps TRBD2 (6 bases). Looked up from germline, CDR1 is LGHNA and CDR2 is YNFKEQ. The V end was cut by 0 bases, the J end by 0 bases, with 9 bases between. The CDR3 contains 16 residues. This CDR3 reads CASSQEIGSSYNEQFF. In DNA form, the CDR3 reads TGTGCCAGCAGCCAAGAAATCGGGAGCTCCTACAATGAGCAGTTCTTC.

CDR3 in amino acids: CASHLRTGKGGNQPQHF. The CDR3 nucleotides are TGCGCCAGCCACCTCCGCACAGGGAAGGGAGGCAATCAGCCCCAGCATTTT. The chain has TRBV10-1 and TRBJ1-5, with D perhaps matching TRBD1 (6 bases). The CDR3 length is 17 residues. Germline-derived CDR1 and CDR2 are WNHNN and SYGVQD (reference sequence). Trimming pared 8 bases from V and 2 bases from J, leaving 22 bases between.

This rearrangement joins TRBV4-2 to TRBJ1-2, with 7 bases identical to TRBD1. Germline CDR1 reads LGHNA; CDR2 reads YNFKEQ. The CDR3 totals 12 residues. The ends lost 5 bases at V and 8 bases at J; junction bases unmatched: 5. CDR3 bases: TGTGCCAGCAGCGAGGGGGCGCAGGGCTACACCTTC. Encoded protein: CASSEGAQGYTF.

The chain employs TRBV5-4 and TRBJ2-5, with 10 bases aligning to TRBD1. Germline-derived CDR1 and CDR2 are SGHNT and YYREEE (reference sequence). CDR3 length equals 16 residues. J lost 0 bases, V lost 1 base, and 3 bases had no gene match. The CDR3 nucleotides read TGTGCCAGCAGCTTGATGACAGGGGGCTACCAAGAGACCCAGTACTTC. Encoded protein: CASSLMTGGYQETQYF.

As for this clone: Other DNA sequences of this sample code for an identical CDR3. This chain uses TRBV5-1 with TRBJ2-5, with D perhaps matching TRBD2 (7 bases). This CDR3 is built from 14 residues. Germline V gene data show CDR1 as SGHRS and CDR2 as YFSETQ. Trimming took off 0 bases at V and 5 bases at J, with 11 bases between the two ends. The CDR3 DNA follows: TGCGCCAGCAGCTTGGTACAGGGAGGGGAGACCCAGTACTTC. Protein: CASSLVQGGETQYF.

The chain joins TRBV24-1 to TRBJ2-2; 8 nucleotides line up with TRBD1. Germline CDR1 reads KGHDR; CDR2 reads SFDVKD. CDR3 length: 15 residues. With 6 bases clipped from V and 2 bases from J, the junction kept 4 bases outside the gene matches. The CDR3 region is CATSRAGGNTGELFF. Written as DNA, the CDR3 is TGTGCCACCAGTCGAGCAGGGGGCAACACCGGGGAGCTGTTTTTT.

The CDR3 sequence is CASSLGWDRAQPQHF. CDR3 nucleotides: TGTGCCAGCAGCTTAGGGTGGGACAGGGCCCAGCCCCAGCATTTT. This rearrangement joins TRBV7-9 to TRBJ1-5, with TRBD1 identical over 9 bases. The CDR3 loop spans 15 amino acids. V gave up 1 base and J gave up 7 bases; unmatched junction bases: 5. Germline V CDR1 and CDR2: SEHNR, FQNEAQ (reference sequence).

The CDR3 loop reads CASSQAAGGTEAFF. The CDR3 DNA reads as TGTGCCAGCAGCCAAGCGGCTGGCGGTACTGAAGCTTTCTTT. This chain joins TRBV14 and TRBJ1-1; D uncertain. The germline gives CDR1 SGHDN, CDR2 FVKESK. Deletions cut 1 base from V and 5 bases from J, with 11 bases between. The CDR3 is 14 amino acids.